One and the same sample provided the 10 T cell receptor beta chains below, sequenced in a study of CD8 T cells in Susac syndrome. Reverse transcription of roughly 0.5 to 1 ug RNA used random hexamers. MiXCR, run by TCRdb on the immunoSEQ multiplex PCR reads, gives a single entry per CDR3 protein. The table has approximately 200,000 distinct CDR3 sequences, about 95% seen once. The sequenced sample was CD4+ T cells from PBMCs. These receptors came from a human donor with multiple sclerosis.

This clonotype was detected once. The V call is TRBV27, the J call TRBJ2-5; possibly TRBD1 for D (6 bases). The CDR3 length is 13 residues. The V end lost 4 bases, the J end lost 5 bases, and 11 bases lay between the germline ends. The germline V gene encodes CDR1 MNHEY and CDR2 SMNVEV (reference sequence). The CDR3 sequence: CASSYRAGETQYF. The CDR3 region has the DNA TGTGCCAGCAGTTACAGGGCAGGGGAGACCCAGTACTTC.

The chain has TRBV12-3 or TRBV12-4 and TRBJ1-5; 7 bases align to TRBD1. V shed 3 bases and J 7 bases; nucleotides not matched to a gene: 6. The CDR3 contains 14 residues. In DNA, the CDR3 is TGTGCCAGCAGTTTGCTGACAGGGAAACAGCCCCAGCATTTT. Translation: CASSLLTGKQPQHF.

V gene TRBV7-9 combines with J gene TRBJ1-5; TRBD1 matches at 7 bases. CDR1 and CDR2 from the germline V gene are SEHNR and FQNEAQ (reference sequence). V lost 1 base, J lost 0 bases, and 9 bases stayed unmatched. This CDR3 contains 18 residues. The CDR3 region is CASSLEGAGFYSNQPQHF. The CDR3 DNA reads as TGTGCCAGCAGCTTAGAGGGGGCAGGGTTTTATAGCAATCAGCCCCAGCATTTT.

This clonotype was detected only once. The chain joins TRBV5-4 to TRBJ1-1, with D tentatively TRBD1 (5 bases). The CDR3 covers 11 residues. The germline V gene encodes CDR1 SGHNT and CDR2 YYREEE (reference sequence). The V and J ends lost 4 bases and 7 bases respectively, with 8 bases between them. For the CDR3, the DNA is TGTGCCAGCAGCGGGGGTAGTGAAGCTTTCTTT. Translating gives CASSGGSEAFF.

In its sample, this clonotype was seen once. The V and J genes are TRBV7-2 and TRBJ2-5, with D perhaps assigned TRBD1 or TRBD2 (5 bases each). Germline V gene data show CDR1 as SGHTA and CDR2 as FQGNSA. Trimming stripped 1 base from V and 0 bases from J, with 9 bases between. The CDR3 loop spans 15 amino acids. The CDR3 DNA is TGTGCCAGCAGCTTAGACGGGGCCAACCAAGAGACCCAGTACTTC. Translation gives CASSLDGANQETQYF.

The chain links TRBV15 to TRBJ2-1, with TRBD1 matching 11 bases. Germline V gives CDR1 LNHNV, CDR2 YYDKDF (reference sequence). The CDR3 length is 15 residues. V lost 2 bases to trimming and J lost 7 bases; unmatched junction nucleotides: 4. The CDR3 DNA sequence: TGTGCCACCAGCAGACCAGGGACAGGGGGGAATGAGCAGTTCTTC. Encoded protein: CATSRPGTGGNEQFF.

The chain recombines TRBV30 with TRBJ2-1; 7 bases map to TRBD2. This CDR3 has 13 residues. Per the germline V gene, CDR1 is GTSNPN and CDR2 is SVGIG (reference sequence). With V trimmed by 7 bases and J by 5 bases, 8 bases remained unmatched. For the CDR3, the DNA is TGTGCCTCTTCAGGGAGGGTGAACAATGAGCAGTTCTTC. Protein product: CASSGRVNNEQFF.

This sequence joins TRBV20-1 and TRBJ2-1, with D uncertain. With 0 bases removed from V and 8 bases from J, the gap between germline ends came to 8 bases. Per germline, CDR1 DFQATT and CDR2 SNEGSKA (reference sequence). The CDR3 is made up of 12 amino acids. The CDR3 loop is CSAREPRHEQFF. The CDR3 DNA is TGCAGTGCTAGAGAACCAAGACATGAGCAGTTCTTC.

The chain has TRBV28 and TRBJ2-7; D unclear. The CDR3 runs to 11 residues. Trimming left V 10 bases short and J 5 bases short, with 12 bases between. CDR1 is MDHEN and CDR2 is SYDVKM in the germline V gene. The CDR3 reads CATFQSHEQYF. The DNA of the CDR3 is TGTGCCACTTTCCAGTCCCACGAGCAGTACTTC. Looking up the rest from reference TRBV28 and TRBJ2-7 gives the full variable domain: DVKVTQSSRYLVKRTGEKVFLECVQDMDHENMFWYRQDPGLGLRLIYFSYDVKMKEKGDIPEGYSVSREKKERFSLILESASTNQTSMYLCATFQSHEQYFGPGTRLTVT.

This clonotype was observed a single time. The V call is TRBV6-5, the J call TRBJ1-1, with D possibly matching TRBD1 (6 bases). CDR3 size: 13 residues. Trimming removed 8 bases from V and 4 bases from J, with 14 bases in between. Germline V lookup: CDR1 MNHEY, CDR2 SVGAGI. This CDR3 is CASLGTSPTEAFF. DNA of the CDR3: TGTGCCAGCCTGGGGACATCTCCCACTGAAGCTTTCTTT.